This T cell receptor beta chain appears in the sequencing data of a study of response to subunit inactivated influenza vaccine. Germline V gives CDR1 PRHDT, CDR2 FYEKMQ (reference sequence). The CDR3 is 16 residues long. With 7 bases clipped from V and 0 bases from J, the junction kept 7 bases outside the gene matches. This clonotype occurred a few times. Its target is not known. Notes on the study in general: Few new T cells, the authors suggested, are recruited by each seasonal influenza vaccination.

TCRdb reprocessed the RT-PCR reads with MiXCR, giving one entry per CDR3 protein. The repertoire holds 500,000 to 600,000 distinct CDR3 sequences, with roughly 12% as singletons. The material sequenced was PBMCs from blood, taken on the day of vaccination. This receptor was identified in a man over 45 who received an inactivated influenza vaccine. The chain combines TRBV13 with TRBJ2-2; 8 bases are shared with TRBD2. The CDR3 loop is CASMWRGDPNTGELFF. CDR3 DNA sequence: TGTGCCAGCATGTGGCGGGGGGACCCGAACACCGGGGAGCTGTTTTTT.